This T cell receptor beta chain was identified during a study of cytomegalovirus exposure and HLA in healthy donors. Whole-study findings and limits: An observed cluster of highly shared sequence variants was recorded as a likely sequencing artifact.

Germline V gene lookup returns CDR1 MNHNS and CDR2 SASEGT. The CDR3 is made up of 15 amino acids. The V gene end was trimmed by 7 bases and the J gene end by 0 bases; junction bases not matched to a gene: 6. On this clone itself: As yet, its antigen is unknown.

The primer mix had 60 Vbeta and 13 Jbeta primers. TCRdb keeps only in-frame clones here, not all; method: immunoSEQ multiplex PCR. The sample records 150,000 to 200,000 clones, about 80% being singletons. The clonotype comes from a woman between 35 and 50 years old in good health and CMV-seronegative. Material for sequencing was PBMCs. The chain is built from TRBV6-1 and TRBJ2-5; TRBD1 aligns across 9 bases. In DNA, the CDR3 is TGTGCCAGCAAGGAGGGACAGGGCCACCAAGAGACCCAGTACTTC. Encoded protein: CASKEGQGHQETQYF.